This T cell receptor beta chain was recovered during a study of T cell repertoires in cytomegalovirus infection. This clonotype has only a few counts. Its antigen is as yet unknown. The CDR3 is made up of 15 amino acids. V lost 6 bases, J lost 6 bases, and 9 bases stayed unmatched. Germline V gene data show CDR1 as MNHEY and CDR2 as SVGAGI. TCRdb reprocessed the reads with MiXCR, giving one entry per CDR3 protein. Seen here are roughly 220,000 distinct CDR3 sequences, approximately 40% observed once, and the top ten hold 55% to 60%. This material consisted of CD8+ T cells from cultured PBMCs, taken from culture after CMV antigen stimulation. The sequence derives from a human donor in good health (CMV status not recorded). Some clones in this sample may be carry-over from other donors' samples. The J gene is TRBJ1-5, the V gene TRBV6-5; 9 bases align to TRBD1. CDR3 protein: CASSRGTGRSQPQHF. For the CDR3, the DNA is TGTGCCAGCAGCCGCGGGACAGGGAGGTCTCAGCCCCAGCATTTT.